This paragraph covers one TCR beta chain sequence. The target antigen is unknown. Treatment meaning: around 19 received Ad26.COV2.S at low or high dose, single or two shots; about 5 received placebo; per-sample allocation not given. At day 63 after the first vaccine or placebo injection, samples were drawn. The repertoire was sequenced with immunoSEQ multiplex PCR; TCRdb's copy has only in-frame clones and lacks some. The repertoire holds 500,000 or so clones, with roughly 85% as singletons. These data belong to a study of Ad26.COV2.S vaccination and SARS-CoV-2 variants. Background on the study: Donor was one of the participants in the Ad26.COV2.S arm of the COV1001 trial. Study results and caveats: It was vaccine recipients, not placebo recipients, who had the higher spike-specific TCR breadth. Those who received vaccine or placebo ended up with similar non-spike TCR breadth.

In germline, CDR1 is LGHNA, CDR2 YSLEER. The CDR3 sequence is 13 residues long. The trim removed 6 bases at V and 7 bases at J, leaving 8 bases unmatched. The source was peripheral blood, collected in a trial of Ad26.COV2.S vaccine versus placebo. The rearrangement links TRBV4-3 to TRBJ1-2, with TRBD1 matching over 7 bases. The receptor's source is a person between 18 and 65 years old who received the Ad26.COV2.S COVID-19 vaccine or a placebo. CDR3 bases: TGCGCCAGCAGTCCTAAGGGGGCTTCTGGCTACACCTTC. Its translation: CASSPKGASGYTF.